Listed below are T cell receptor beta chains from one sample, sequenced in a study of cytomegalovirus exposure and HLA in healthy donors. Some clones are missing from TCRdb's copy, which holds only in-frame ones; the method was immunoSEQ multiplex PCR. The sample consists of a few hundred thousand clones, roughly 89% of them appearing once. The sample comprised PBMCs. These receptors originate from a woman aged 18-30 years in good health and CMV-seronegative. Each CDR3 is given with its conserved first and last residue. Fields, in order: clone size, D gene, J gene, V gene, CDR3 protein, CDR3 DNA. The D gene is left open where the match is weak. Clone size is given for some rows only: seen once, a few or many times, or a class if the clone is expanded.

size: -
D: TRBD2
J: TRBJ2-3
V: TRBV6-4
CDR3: CASSRTSGSSDTQYF
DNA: TGTGCCAGCAGTCGGACTAGCGGGAGTTCAGATACGCAGTATTTT

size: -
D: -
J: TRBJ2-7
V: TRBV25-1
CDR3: CASSEARGSYEQYF
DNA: TGTGCCAGCAGTGAGGCTAGAGGGAGCTACGAGCAGTACTTC

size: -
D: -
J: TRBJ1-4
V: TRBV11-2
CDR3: CASSFWRGGDEKLFF
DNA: TGTGCCAGCAGCTTTTGGAGGGGAGGGGATGAAAAACTGTTTTTT

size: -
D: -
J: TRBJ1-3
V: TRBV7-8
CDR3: CASSLEGDTIYF
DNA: TGTGCCAGCAGCTTAGAGGGGGACACCATATATTTT

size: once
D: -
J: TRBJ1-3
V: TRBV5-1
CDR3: CASSSDGGRSAGNTIYF
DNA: TGCGCCAGCAGCTCGGACGGGGGAAGGAGTGCTGGAAACACCATATATTTT

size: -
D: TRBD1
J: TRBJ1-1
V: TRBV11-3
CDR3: CASSLDGTGKVFF
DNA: TGTGCCAGCAGCTTAGACGGGACAGGGAAGGTTTTCTTT

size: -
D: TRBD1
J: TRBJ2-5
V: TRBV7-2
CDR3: CASRGQGVRETQYF
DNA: TGTGCCAGCAGGGGACAGGGGGTTCGAGAGACCCAGTACTTC

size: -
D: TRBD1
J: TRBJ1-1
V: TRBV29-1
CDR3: CSADRTVNTEAFF
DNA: TGCAGCGCGGACAGGACCGTGAACACTGAAGCTTTCTTT

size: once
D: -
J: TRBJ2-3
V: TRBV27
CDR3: CASTPQGRPDTQYF
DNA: TGTGCCAGCACCCCGCAGGGCCGGCCAGATACGCAGTATTTT

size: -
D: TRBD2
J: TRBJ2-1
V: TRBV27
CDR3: CASIGTSGYNEQFF
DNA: TGTGCCAGCATCGGCACTAGCGGATACAATGAGCAGTTCTTC

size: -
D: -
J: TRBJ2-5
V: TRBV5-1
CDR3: CASSSPETGQETQYF
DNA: TGCGCCAGCAGCTCCCCCGAGACAGGCCAAGAGACCCAGTACTTC

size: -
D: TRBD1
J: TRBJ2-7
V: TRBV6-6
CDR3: CASSTEGQGSYEQYF
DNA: TGTGCCAGCAGTACGGAGGGACAGGGAAGTTACGAGCAGTACTTC

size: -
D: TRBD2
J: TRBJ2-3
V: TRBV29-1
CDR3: CSVEALAGGPYTQYF
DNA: TGCAGCGTTGAGGCACTAGCGGGAGGCCCCTATACGCAGTATTTT

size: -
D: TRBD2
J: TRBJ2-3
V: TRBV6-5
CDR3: CASSYSRAGDTDTQYF
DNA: TGTGCCAGCAGTTACTCCCGGGCGGGAGACACAGATACGCAGTATTTT

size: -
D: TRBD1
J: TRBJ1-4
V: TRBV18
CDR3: CAGSDRLEEKLFF
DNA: TGTGCCGGATCGGACAGGCTTGAAGAAAAACTGTTTTTT

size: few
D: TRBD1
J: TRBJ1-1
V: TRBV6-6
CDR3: CASSSPDRGNTEAFF
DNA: TGTGCCAGCAGTTCTCCCGACAGGGGGAACACTGAAGCTTTCTTT

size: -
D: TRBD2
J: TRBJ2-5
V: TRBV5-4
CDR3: CASSSGSGGETQYF
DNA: TGTGCCAGCAGCTCGGGGTCGGGAGGAGAGACCCAGTACTTC

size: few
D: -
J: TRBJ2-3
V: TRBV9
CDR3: CASSVGGGSTDTQYF
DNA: TGTGCCAGCAGCGTAGGTGGCGGAAGCACAGATACGCAGTATTTT

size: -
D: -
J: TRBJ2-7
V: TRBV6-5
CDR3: CASSYSFPSAYEQYF
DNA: TGTGCCAGCAGTTACTCGTTCCCGTCAGCCTACGAGCAGTACTTC

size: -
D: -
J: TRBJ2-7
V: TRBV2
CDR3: CASSEAPGGTTYEQYF
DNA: TGTGCCAGCAGTGAAGCCCCCGGAGGGACCACCTACGAGCAGTACTTC

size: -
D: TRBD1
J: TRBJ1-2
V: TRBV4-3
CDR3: CASSPTGTAHGYTF
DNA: TGCGCCAGCAGCCCTACAGGGACAGCGCATGGCTACACCTTC

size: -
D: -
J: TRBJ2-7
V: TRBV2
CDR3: CASSDRAGGLEQYF
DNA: TGTGCCAGCAGTGACCGGGCAGGGGGGCTCGAGCAGTACTTC

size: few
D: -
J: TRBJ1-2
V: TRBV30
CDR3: CAWSFAGGYTF
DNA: TGTGCCTGGAGTTTCGCGGGGGGCTACACCTTC

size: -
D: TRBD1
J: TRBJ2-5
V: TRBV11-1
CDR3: CASSFQGAEETQYF
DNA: TGTGCCAGCAGCTTTCAGGGGGCGGAAGAGACCCAGTACTTC

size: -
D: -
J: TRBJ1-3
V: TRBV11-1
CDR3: CASSFASSGNTIYF
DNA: TGTGCCAGCAGCTTCGCCAGCTCTGGAAACACCATATATTTT

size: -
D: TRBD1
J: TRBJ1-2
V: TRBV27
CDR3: CASRRTGYGYTF
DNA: TGTGCCAGCAGAAGGACAGGCTATGGCTACACCTTC

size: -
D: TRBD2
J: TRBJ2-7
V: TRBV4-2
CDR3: CASSSGLATAYEQYF
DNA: TGTGCCAGCAGCTCGGGACTAGCGACCGCCTACGAGCAGTACTTC

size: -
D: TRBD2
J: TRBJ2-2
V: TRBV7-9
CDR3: CASSLGLAGSRELFF
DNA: TGTGCCAGCAGTTTGGGACTAGCGGGAAGCAGGGAGCTGTTTTTT

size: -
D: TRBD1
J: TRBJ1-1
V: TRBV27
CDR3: CASGNRGLGTEAFF
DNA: TGTGCCAGCGGAAACAGGGGGCTAGGCACTGAAGCTTTCTTT

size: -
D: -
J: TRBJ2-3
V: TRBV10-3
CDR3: CAIKNGGAATSTDTQYF
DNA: TGTGCCATCAAGAACGGGGGAGCGGCAACTAGCACAGATACGCAGTATTTT

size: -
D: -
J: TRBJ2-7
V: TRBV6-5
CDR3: CASSGLGYEQYF
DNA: TGTGCCAGCAGTGGCCTAGGATACGAGCAGTACTTC

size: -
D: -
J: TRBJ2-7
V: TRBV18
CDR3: CASSYQSTDYEQYF
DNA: TGTGCCAGCTCTTATCAATCGACAGACTACGAGCAGTACTTC

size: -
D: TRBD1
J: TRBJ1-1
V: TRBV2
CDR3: CASSNHGQVAEAFF
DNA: TGTGCCAGCAGTAACCACGGACAGGTGGCTGAAGCTTTCTTT

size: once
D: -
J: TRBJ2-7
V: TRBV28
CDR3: CASSEPLRGIEQYF
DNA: TGTGCCAGCAGTGAACCACTGCGGGGCATCGAGCAGTACTTC

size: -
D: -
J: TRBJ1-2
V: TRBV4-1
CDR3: CASRGWRGGWWGYGYTF
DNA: TGCGCCAGCAGGGGGTGGAGGGGAGGATGGTGGGGCTATGGCTACACCTTC

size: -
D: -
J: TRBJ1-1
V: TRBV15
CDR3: CATSRDPGVTEAFF
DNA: TGTGCCACCAGCAGAGACCCCGGGGTGACTGAAGCTTTCTTT

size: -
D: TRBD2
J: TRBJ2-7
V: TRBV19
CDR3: CASSLRTSGRAFPYEQYF
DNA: TGTGCCAGTAGTCTCCGGACTAGCGGGAGGGCCTTTCCCTACGAGCAGTACTTC

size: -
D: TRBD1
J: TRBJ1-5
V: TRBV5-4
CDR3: CASSQGTGNQPQHF
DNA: TGTGCCAGCAGCCAAGGGACAGGCAATCAGCCCCAGCATTTT

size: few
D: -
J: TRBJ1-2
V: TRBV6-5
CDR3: CASSEQGGGYGYTF
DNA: TGTGCCAGCAGTGAGCAGGGAGGGGGCTATGGCTACACCTTC

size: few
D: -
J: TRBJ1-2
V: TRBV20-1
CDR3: CSAPTEGYTF
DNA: TGCAGTGCTCCTACGGAGGGCTACACCTTC

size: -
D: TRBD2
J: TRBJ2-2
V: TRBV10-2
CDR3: CASRPLAGATGELFF
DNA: TGCGCCAGCAGGCCCCTAGCGGGAGCAACCGGGGAGCTGTTTTTT

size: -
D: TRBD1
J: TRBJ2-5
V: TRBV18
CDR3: CASSPGTGRRTQYF
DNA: TGTGCCAGCTCACCAGGGACAGGGCGAAGGACCCAGTACTTC

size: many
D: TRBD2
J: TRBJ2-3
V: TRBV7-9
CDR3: CASSPPVGGLGDTQYF
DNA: TGTGCCAGCAGCCCCCCCGTGGGAGGGCTGGGAGATACGCAGTATTTT

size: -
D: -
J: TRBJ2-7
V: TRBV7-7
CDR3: CASSALGGEQYF
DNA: TGTGCTAGCAGCGCTTTGGGGGGCGAGCAGTACTTC

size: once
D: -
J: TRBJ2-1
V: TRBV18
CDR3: CASSPLGGGGLNEQFF
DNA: TGTGCCAGCTCACCATTAGGAGGGGGGGGCCTCAATGAGCAGTTCTTC

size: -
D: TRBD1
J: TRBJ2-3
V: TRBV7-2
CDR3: CASSLDRTSTDTQYF
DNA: TGTGCCAGCAGCTTGGACAGGACTAGCACAGATACGCAGTATTTT

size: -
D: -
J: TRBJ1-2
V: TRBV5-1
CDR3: CASSFSGENYGYTF
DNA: TGCGCCAGCAGCTTCTCCGGGGAGAACTATGGCTACACCTTC

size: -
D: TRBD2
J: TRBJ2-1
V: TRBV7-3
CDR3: CASSIPGLGNNEQFF
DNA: TGTGCCAGCAGCATCCCGGGACTAGGGAACAATGAGCAGTTCTTC

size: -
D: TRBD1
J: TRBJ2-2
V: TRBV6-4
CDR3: CASREGQGVPGELFF
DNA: TGTGCCAGCAGAGAGGGACAGGGGGTTCCCGGGGAGCTGTTTTTT

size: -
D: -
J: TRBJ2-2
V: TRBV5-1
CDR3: CASSLESTGNTGELFF
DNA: TGCGCCAGCAGCTTGGAATCGACAGGGAACACCGGGGAGCTGTTTTTT